This T cell receptor beta chain was observed in a study of shared clonotypes between healthy human individuals. TCRdb's copy holds only in-frame clones and misses some; the assay was immunoSEQ multiplex PCR. Counted here are 1.5 million to 2.5 million clones, over 85% occurring once; the ten biggest clones make up less than 1.5%. CDR1 is SGHDT and CDR2 is YYEEEE in the germline V gene. Trimming cost V 4 bases and J 2 bases; bases outside gene matches: 8. This CDR3 region has 15 residues. CD8 cells classed as naive were CD45RO-negative and positively selected for CCR7, excluding terminally differentiated effector memory CD45RA+ cells. Healthy HIV-negative adults with no recent acute infections or vaccinations were recruited as donors.

This TCR derives from a man aged 18-30 years in good health. The genes are TRBV5-6 and TRBJ2-5; 7 bases are a match to TRBD2. The specimen sequenced was naive CD8+ T cells sorted from blood. The CDR3 reads CASSRLERDQETQYF. Written as DNA, the CDR3 is TGTGCCAGCAGCCGGCTAGAGCGGGATCAAGAGACCCAGTACTTC.